This entry lists 25 T cell receptor beta chains sequenced from one sample in a study of shared clonotypes between healthy human individuals. The method was immunoSEQ multiplex PCR; TCRdb's version includes in-frame clones alone and lacks a portion of them. The top ten clones hold 0.1% to 0.15% of a sample with millions of clones, about 95% of them seen once. Material: naive CD4+ T cells sorted from blood. Subset indicated: CD45RA+ positively selected. These receptors all stem from a young man in good health.

The chain links TRBV7-3 to TRBJ2-7; D assignment may be TRBD1 or TRBD2 (5 bases each). There are 16 residues in the CDR3. Germline loops: CDR1 SGHTA, CDR2 FQGTGA. Deletions cut 5 bases from V and 4 bases from J, with 21 bases between. The CDR3 spells CASSPIPGPGNYEQYF. The CDR3 nucleotides are TGTGCCAGCAGCCCGATACCGGGACCCGGTAATTACGAGCAGTACTTC.

V usage is TRBV20-1 and J usage is TRBJ1-5, with D unclear. CDR1 and CDR2 from the germline V gene are DFQATT and SNEGSKA (reference sequence). The CDR3 consists of 11 residues. Trimming took off 5 bases at V and 6 bases at J, with 8 bases between the two ends. In DNA form, the CDR3 reads TGCAGTGCTGGAGTAGGTCAGCCCCAGCATTTT. Amino acids: CSAGVGQPQHF.

This sequence joins TRBV25-1 and TRBJ1-1, with a tentative D call TRBD1 (5 bases). This CDR3 contains 12 residues. CDR1 is MGHDK and CDR2 is SYGVNS in the germline V gene. Trimming stripped 3 bases from V and 4 bases from J, with 6 bases between. The CDR3 nucleotides are TGTGCCAGCAGTGACAGGGTCACTGAAGCTTTCTTT. The encoded protein is CASSDRVTEAFF.

For this clone: In the same sample, other DNA sequences code for this CDR3. V is TRBV25-1 and J is TRBJ2-3; TRBD2 is a possible D gene (5 bases). The ends were cut back, 5 bases at V and 2 bases at J, with 5 bases in the middle. The CDR3 covers 12 residues. Germline CDR1 and CDR2: MGHDK and SYGVNS. CDR3: CASSRDTDTQYF. CDR3 DNA: TGTGCCAGCAGTCGGGACACAGATACGCAGTATTTT.

This chain links TRBV6-5 with TRBJ2-5; D is tentatively TRBD1 or TRBD2 (5 bases each). Between the trimmed V and J ends, which lost 7 bases and 4 bases, there was a span of 13 bases. CDR3 length: 13 amino acids. Germline-derived CDR1 and CDR2 are MNHEY and SVGAGI. Here the CDR3 DNA reads TGTGCCAGCAATAGAGGGGCGGGAGAGACCCAGTACTTC. It codes for CASNRGAGETQYF.

The chain uses TRBV28 and TRBJ2-3; D is possibly TRBD2 (5 bases). This CDR3 region has 15 residues. The V gene lost 3 bases and the J gene lost 1 base, with 11 bases spanning the gap. From germline, CDR1 is MDHEN and CDR2 SYDVKM. The CDR3 protein is CASSLGSGRTDTQYF. CDR3 sequence (DNA): TGTGCCAGCAGTTTGGGGAGCGGTCGCACAGATACGCAGTATTTT.

The V and J genes are TRBV11-2 and TRBJ2-5; either TRBD1 or TRBD2 may fit D (5 bases each). V gave up 1 base and J gave up 1 base, with 10 bases separating them. The CDR3 runs to 15 residues. CDR1 and CDR2 (germline): SGHAT, FQNNGV. As DNA, the CDR3 is TGTGCCAGCAGCTTAGTTGGGGGTTCCCAAGAGACCCAGTACTTC. Protein: CASSLVGGSQETQYF.

The V gene is TRBV6-6, the J gene TRBJ2-6; D is uncertain. This CDR3 contains 15 residues. The germline V gene encodes CDR1 MNHNY and CDR2 SVGAGI (reference sequence). Trimming left V 4 bases short and J 1 base short, with 8 bases between. CDR3 sequence: CASSWQVSGANVLTF. Written as DNA, the CDR3 is TGTGCCAGCAGTTGGCAGGTGTCTGGGGCCAACGTCCTGACTTTC.

The V call is TRBV2, the J call TRBJ2-2; 10 nucleotides match TRBD1. The CDR3 has 15 amino acids. Looked up from germline, CDR1 is SNHLY and CDR2 is FYNNEI. V dropped 4 bases and J dropped 5; count of bases not matched to a gene: 4. For the CDR3, the DNA is TGTGCCAGCAGTGGACAGGGGGCGGTTACCGGGGAGCTGTTTTTT. As protein: CASSGQGAVTGELFF.

This clone was recorded once. The J gene is TRBJ1-1, the V gene TRBV25-1, with a tentative D call TRBD1 (6 bases). This CDR3 contains 15 residues. Trimming stripped 0 bases from V and 5 bases from J, with 13 bases between. Germline CDR1 is MGHDK and CDR2 is SYGVNS. The CDR3: CASSEYRVQGTEAFF. The CDR3 DNA sequence: TGTGCCAGCAGTGAATATAGGGTACAGGGAACTGAAGCTTTCTTT.

The chain uses TRBV29-1 and TRBJ2-2; D not resolved. V shed 6 bases and J shed 3 bases, with 11 bases lying between them. The CDR3 has 13 residues. Per germline, CDR1 SQVTM and CDR2 ANQGSEA. The CDR3 sequence: CSVDGLHTGELFF. CDR3 nucleotide sequence: TGCAGCGTCGACGGTCTGCACACCGGGGAGCTGTTTTTT.

The chain couples TRBV6-1 to TRBJ2-1; D is uncertain. V was pared by 6 bases and J by 0 bases, with 12 bases between. This CDR3 has 15 amino acids. In germline, CDR1 is MNHNS, CDR2 SASEGT. The CDR3 region is CASSISKPSYNEQFF. CDR3 in DNA: TGTGCCAGCAGCATCTCAAAACCCTCCTACAATGAGCAGTTCTTC.

V and J are TRBV30 and TRBJ1-4, with 7 bases lining up with TRBD1. The ends lost 3 bases at V and 5 bases at J; junction bases unmatched: 6. The CDR3 length is 14 residues. Per the germline V gene, CDR1 is GTSNPN and CDR2 is SVGIG (reference sequence). CDR3 amino acids: CAWSQGQLNEKLFF. In DNA, the CDR3 is TGTGCCTGGAGCCAGGGACAGCTGAATGAAAAACTGTTTTTT. The full variable domain, in which reference TRBV30 and TRBJ1-4 provide the parts outside the CDR3, is SQTIHQWPATLVQPVGSPLSLECTVEGTSNPNLYWYRQAAGRGLQLLFYSVGIGQISSEVPQNLSASRPQDRQFILSSKKLLLSDSGFYLCAWSQGQLNEKLFFGSGTQLSVL.

This chain links TRBV9 with TRBJ2-1; 10 positions match TRBD2. The V segment lost 0 bases and the J segment 8 bases; nucleotides outside the gene matches: 11. Germline CDR1 and CDR2: SGDLS and YYNGEE. The CDR3 extends over 17 amino acids. The CDR3 reads CASSVGREASGSDEQFF. In DNA form, the CDR3 reads TGTGCCAGCAGCGTAGGTCGGGAGGCTAGCGGGAGCGATGAGCAGTTCTTC.

This chain connects TRBV29-1 to TRBJ2-1; D might be TRBD1 or TRBD2, each matching 5 bases. CDR3 length: 14 amino acids. The V and J ends lost 5 bases and 5 bases respectively, with 16 bases between them. Germline lookup yields CDR1 SQVTM and CDR2 ANQGSEA. The CDR3 sequence is CSVLSPGRHNEQFF. CDR3 nucleotide sequence: TGCAGCGTTTTGTCCCCGGGGCGGCACAATGAGCAGTTCTTC.

This chain uses TRBV27 with TRBJ1-1; no clear D. The CDR3 is 14 residues long. Germline CDR1 reads MNHEY; CDR2 reads SMNVEV (reference sequence). V was clipped by 3 bases and J by 5 bases, with 13 bases between them. The CDR3 is CASSFRGFLTEAFF. The CDR3, as DNA: TGTGCCAGCAGTTTCCGAGGGTTTTTGACTGAAGCTTTCTTT.

This chain connects TRBV9 to TRBJ2-7, with TRBD1 matching 7 bases. This CDR3 contains 15 residues. Germline trimming cut 4 bases from V and 4 bases from J; bases unmatched to any gene: 11. Germline CDR1 SGDLS, CDR2 YYNGEE. CDR3 sequence (DNA): TGTGCCAGCAGCATTACCGGGACAGCTATTTACGAGCAGTACTTC. As protein: CASSITGTAIYEQYF.

The rearrangement joins TRBV6-5 to TRBJ1-5; TRBD1 is a possible D gene (5 bases). Germline V gene sequence: CDR1 MNHEY, CDR2 SVGAGI. The CDR3 totals 15 residues. V lost 2 bases to trimming and J lost 5 bases, with 13 bases between them. CDR3 bases: TGTGCCAGCAGTTACGATCGGGGCATCGATCAGCCCCAGCATTTT. It yields the protein CASSYDRGIDQPQHF.

This clone was recorded only once. Distinct nucleotide sequences in the sample also encode this CDR3. This chain links TRBV5-4 with TRBJ2-5, with 15 nucleotides matching TRBD2. The CDR3 totals 16 residues. Germline V gene sequence: CDR1 SGHNT, CDR2 YYREEE (reference sequence). V lost 3 bases to trimming and J lost 2 bases; unmatched junction nucleotides: 2. The chain's CDR3 is CASSSGLAGGQETQYF. The CDR3 DNA follows: TGTGCCAGCAGCTCAGGACTAGCGGGGGGGCAAGAGACCCAGTACTTC. Combining the CDR3 with reference TRBV5-4 and TRBJ2-5 gives the whole variable domain ETGVTQSPTHLIKTRGQQVTLRCSSQSGHNTVSWYQQALGQGPQFIFQYYREEENGRGNFPPRFSGLQFPNYSSELNVNALELDDSALYLCASSSGLAGGQETQYFGPGTRLLVL.

V and J are TRBV10-3 and TRBJ2-7; D gene ambiguous. The CDR3 spans 14 residues. Trimming shortened V by 4 bases and J by 2 bases, and 12 bases separated the two germline ends. Germline CDR1 and CDR2: ENHRY and SYGVKD. The CDR3 coding sequence is TGTGCCATCAGTGCGAATGAGCAACCCTACGAGCAGTACTTC. Residues: CAISANEQPYEQYF.

V usage is TRBV6-1 and J usage is TRBJ2-1; the match to TRBD2 covers 7 bases. Germline trimming cut 4 bases from V and 10 bases from J; bases unmatched to any gene: 13. CDR3 length: 15 residues. The germline V gene encodes CDR1 MNHNS and CDR2 SASEGT. CDR3 region: CASSASTGRRWEQFF. DNA for the CDR3: TGTGCCAGCAGTGCCTCAACCGGGAGGCGTTGGGAGCAGTTCTTC.

The V gene is TRBV11-3, the J gene TRBJ2-3; the D gene is possibly TRBD1 (6 bases). Per the germline V gene, CDR1 is SGHNT and CDR2 is YENEEA. Deletions cut 9 bases from V and 0 bases from J, with 13 bases between. The CDR3 extends over 14 amino acids. This CDR3 is CASEDRYSTDTQYF. In DNA, the CDR3 is TGTGCCAGTGAGGACAGATATAGCACAGATACGCAGTATTTT.

J is TRBJ2-5 and V is TRBV14; 9 bases line up with TRBD2. The ends lost 1 base at V and 5 bases at J; junction bases unmatched: 5. The CDR3 is made up of 15 amino acids. In germline, CDR1 is SGHDN, CDR2 FVKESK. Here the CDR3 DNA reads TGTGCCAGCAGCCAAGTAGCGGGGGCTGGGGAGACCCAGTACTTC. Amino acids: CASSQVAGAGETQYF.

This sequence joins TRBV5-1 and TRBJ2-5; TRBD2 is a possible D gene (5 bases). The germline gives CDR1 SGHRS, CDR2 YFSETQ. The germline V and J ends were trimmed by 4 bases and 2 bases, with 15 bases remaining between them. This CDR3 has 15 amino acids. CDR3 nucleotide sequence: TGCGCCAGCAGCCGCATAAGGGAGCGACAAGAGACCCAGTACTTC. Protein sequence: CASSRIRERQETQYF.

The chain carries TRBV28 and TRBJ1-1; D remains ambiguous. Germline values: CDR1 MDHEN, CDR2 SYDVKM. This CDR3 has 13 residues. V shed 6 bases and J shed 10 bases, with 18 bases lying between them. This CDR3 is CASSPGPRFGAFF. For the CDR3, the DNA is TGTGCCAGCAGCCCCGGGCCGAGGTTTGGAGCTTTCTTT.